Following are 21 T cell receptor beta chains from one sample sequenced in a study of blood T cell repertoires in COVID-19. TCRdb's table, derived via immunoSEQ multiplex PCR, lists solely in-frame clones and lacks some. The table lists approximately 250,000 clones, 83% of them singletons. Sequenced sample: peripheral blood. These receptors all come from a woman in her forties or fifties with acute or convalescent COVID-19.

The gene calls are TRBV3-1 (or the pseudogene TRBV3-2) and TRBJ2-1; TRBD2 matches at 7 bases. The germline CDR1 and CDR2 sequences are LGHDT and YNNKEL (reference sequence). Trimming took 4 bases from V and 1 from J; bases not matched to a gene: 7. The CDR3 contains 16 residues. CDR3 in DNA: TGTGCCAGCAGCCTAGCGGCGGGAGAATCCTACAATGAGCAGTTCTTC. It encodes CASSLAAGESYNEQFF.

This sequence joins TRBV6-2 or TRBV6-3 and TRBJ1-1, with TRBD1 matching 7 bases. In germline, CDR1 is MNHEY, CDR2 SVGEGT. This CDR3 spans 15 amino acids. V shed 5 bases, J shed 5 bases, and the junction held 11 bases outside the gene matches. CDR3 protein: CASSTAGGGWTEAFF. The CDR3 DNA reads TGTGCCAGCAGTACCGCAGGGGGAGGATGGACTGAAGCTTTCTTT.

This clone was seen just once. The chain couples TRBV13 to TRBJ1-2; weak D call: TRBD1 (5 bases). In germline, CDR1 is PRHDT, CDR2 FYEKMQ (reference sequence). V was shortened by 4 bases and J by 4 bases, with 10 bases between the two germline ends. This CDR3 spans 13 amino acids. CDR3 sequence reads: CASSSQDSYGYTF. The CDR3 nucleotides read TGTGCCAGCAGCTCACAAGACAGCTATGGCTACACCTTC.

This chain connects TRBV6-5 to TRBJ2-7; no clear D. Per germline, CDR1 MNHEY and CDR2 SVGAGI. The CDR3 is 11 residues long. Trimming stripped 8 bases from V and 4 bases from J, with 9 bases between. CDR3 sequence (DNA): TGTGCCAGCCGGAGTGGGTACGAGCAGTACTTC. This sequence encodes CASRSGYEQYF.

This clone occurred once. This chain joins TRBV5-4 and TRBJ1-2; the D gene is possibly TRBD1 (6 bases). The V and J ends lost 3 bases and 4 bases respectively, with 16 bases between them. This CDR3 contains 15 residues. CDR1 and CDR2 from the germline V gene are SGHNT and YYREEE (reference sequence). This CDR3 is CASSSLDRSSYGYTF. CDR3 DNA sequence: TGTGCCAGCAGCTCGCTCGACAGGTCTTCCTATGGCTACACCTTC.

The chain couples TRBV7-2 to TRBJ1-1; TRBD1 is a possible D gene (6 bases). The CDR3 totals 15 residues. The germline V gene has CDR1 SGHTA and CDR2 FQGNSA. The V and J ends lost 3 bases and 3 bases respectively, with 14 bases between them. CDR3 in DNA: TGTGCCAGCAGCTTCGGTGACAGGTCCTACACTGAAGCTTTCTTT. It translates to CASSFGDRSYTEAFF.

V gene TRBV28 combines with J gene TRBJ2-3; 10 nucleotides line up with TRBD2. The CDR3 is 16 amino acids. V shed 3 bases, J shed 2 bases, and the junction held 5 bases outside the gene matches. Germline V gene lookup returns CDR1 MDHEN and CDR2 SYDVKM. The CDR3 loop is CASSFIAGGHTDTQYF. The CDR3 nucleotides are TGTGCCAGCAGTTTCATAGCGGGAGGACACACAGATACGCAGTATTTT.

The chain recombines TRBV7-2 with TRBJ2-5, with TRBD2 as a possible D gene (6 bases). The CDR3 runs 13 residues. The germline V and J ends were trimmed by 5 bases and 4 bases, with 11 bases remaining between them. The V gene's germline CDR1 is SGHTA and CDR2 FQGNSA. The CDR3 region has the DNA TGTGCCAGCAGCAGCCCGCGGGGAGAGACCCAGTACTTC. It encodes CASSSPRGETQYF.

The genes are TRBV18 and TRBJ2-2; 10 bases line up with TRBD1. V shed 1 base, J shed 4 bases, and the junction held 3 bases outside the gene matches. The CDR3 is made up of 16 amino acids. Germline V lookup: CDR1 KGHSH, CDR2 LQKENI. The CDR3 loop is CASSPRQGAFTGELFF. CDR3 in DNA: TGTGCCAGCTCACCACGACAGGGGGCGTTCACCGGGGAGCTGTTTTTT.

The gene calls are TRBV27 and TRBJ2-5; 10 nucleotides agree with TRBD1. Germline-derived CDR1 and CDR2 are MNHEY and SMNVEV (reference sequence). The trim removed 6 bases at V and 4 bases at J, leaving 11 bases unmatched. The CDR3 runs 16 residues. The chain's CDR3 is CASSYTTTGGGETQYF. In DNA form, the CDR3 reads TGTGCCAGCAGCTACACTACGACAGGGGGCGGAGAGACCCAGTACTTC.

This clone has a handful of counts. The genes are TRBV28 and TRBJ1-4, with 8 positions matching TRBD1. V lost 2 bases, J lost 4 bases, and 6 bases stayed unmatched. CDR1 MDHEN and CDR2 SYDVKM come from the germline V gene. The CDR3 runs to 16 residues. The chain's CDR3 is CASSLGGTGRNEKLFF. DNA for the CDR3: TGTGCCAGCAGTTTAGGCGGGACAGGCCGTAATGAAAAACTGTTTTTT.

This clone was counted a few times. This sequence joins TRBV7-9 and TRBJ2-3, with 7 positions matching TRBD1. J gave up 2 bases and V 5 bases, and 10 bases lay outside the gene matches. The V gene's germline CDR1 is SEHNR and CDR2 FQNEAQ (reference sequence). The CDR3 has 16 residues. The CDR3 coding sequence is TGTGCCAGCAGCCCAGAGGAAGACAGGGTCACAGATACGCAGTATTTT. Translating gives CASSPEEDRVTDTQYF.

The CDR3 is CASGGGNQPQHF. Here the CDR3 DNA reads TGTGCCAGCGGGGGCGGCAATCAGCCCCAGCATTTT. The chain joins TRBV12-3 or TRBV12-4 to TRBJ1-5; D is perhaps TRBD1 (6 bases). Trimming pared 8 bases from V and 2 bases from J, leaving 7 bases between. The CDR3 consists of 12 residues.

Here the CDR3 DNA reads TGTGCCAGCAGCCCGACAGGGGGTTTCTACGAGCAGTACTTC. Residues: CASSPTGGFYEQYF. This sequence joins TRBV6-5 and TRBJ2-7; 9 nucleotides line up with TRBD1. CDR3 length: 14 amino acids. Trimming removed 6 bases from V and 3 bases from J; junction bases left unmatched: 6. Germline V lookup: CDR1 MNHEY, CDR2 SVGAGI.

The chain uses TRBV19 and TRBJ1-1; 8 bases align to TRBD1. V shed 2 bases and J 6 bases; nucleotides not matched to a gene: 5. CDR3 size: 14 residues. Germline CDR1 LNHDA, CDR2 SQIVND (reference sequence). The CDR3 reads CASSIQGAQAEAFF. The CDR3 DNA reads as TGTGCCAGTAGTATACAGGGGGCGCAGGCTGAAGCTTTCTTT. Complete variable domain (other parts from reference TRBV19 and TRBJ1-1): DGGITQSPKYLFRKEGQNVTLSCEQNLNHDAMYWYRQDPGQGLRLIYYSQIVNDFQKGDIAEGYSVSREKKESFPLTVTSAQKNPTAFYLCASSIQGAQAEAFFGQGTRLTVV.

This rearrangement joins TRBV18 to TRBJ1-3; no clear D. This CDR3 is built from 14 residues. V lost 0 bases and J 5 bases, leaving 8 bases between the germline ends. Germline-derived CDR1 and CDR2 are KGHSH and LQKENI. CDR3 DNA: TGTGCCAGCTCACCACCATCGGGAAGAAACACCATATATTTT. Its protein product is CASSPPSGRNTIYF.

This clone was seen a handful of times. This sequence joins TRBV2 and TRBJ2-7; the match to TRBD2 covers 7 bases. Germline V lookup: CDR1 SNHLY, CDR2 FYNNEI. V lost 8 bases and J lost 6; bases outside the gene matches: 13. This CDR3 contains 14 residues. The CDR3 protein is CASGEVGEGGEQYF. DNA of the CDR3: TGTGCCAGCGGGGAGGTGGGGGAGGGCGGCGAGCAGTACTTC.

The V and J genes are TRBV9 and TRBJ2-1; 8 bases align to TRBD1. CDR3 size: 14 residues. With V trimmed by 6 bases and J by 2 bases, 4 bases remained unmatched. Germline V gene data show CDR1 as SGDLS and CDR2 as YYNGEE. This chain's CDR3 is CASNPTGAYNEQFF. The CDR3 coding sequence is TGTGCCAGCAACCCGACAGGGGCCTACAATGAGCAGTTCTTC.

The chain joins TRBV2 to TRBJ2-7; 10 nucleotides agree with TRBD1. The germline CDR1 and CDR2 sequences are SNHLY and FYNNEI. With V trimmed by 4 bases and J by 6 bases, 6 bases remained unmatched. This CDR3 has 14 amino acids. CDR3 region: CASSGQGAQAEQYF. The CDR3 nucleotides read TGTGCCAGCAGTGGACAGGGGGCGCAGGCCGAGCAGTACTTC.

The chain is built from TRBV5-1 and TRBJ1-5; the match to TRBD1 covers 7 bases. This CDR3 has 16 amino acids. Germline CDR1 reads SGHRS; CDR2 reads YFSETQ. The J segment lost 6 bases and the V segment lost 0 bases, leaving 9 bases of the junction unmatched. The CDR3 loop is CASSLGGPQGVQPQHF. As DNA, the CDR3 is TGCGCCAGCAGCTTGGGCGGCCCTCAGGGGGTTCAGCCCCAGCATTTT.

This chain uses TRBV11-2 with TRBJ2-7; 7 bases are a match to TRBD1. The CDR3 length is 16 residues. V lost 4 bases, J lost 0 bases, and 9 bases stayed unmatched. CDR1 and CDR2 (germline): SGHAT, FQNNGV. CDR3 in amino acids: CASSSGQPRSSYEQYF. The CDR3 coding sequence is TGTGCCAGCAGCTCGGGACAGCCGAGAAGCTCCTACGAGCAGTACTTC.